These T cell receptor beta chains were read from a single sample in a study of T cell responses to AZD1222 COVID-19 vaccine. The assay was immunoSEQ multiplex PCR, and TCRdb's table has in-frame clones only and misses some. Of about 180,000 clones listed, roughly 89% were seen once; the top ten hold 1.5% to 2%. The sequencing used peripheral blood, collected on day 0 of AZD1222 vaccination. The receptors stem from an adult in good health. Both conserved end residues are part of each CDR3. Clone size is stated in some rows and not others, as once, few, many or a class when expanded.

clone size	J gene	V gene	CDR3 protein
NA	TRBJ1-6	TRBV2	CASSGTGGPIDNSPLHF
NA	TRBJ2-3	TRBV2	CASRRDREGTDTQYF
once	TRBJ2-1	TRBV7-3	CASSPTPDNEQFF
NA	TRBJ1-3	TRBV27	CASSPYARRFASGNTIYF
NA	TRBJ1-2	TRBV28	CATARDRVDGYTF
NA	TRBJ2-2	TRBV7-2	CASSLRGELFF
NA	TRBJ1-1	TRBV28	CATGPNTEAFF
NA	TRBJ2-3	TRBV29-1	CSVSRQGASTDTQYF
NA	TRBJ2-5	TRBV14	CASSQWGVAQYF
NA	TRBJ2-3	TRBV28	CASSFEAGGSSAQDTQYF
NA	TRBJ2-3	TRBV11-2	CASTSTDTQYF
few	TRBJ2-7	TRBV3-1/TRBV3-2	CASSPGTAYEQYF
NA	TRBJ1-3	TRBV30	CAWDRGQGNTIYF
NA	TRBJ2-5	TRBV28	CASTTGAAETQYF
NA	TRBJ2-7	TRBV12-3/TRBV12-4	CASSFGQGREQYF
NA	TRBJ1-5	TRBV7-2	CASSLDRTDNQPQHF
NA	TRBJ1-2	TRBV7-9	CASAVDYGYTF
NA	TRBJ1-1	TRBV7-9	CASSSRGRNTEAFF
once	TRBJ2-5	TRBV20-1	CSARAGETQYF
NA	TRBJ1-4	TRBV5-6	CASSLPVQPEKLFF
NA	TRBJ1-2	TRBV6-1	CASSEVRGLSYGYTF
NA	TRBJ2-1	TRBV4-2	CASSLGTSGSFYNEQFF
NA	TRBJ2-3	TRBV6-1	CASSENSGGPDTQYF
NA	TRBJ2-1	TRBV28	CASSLGSSRHEQFF
NA	TRBJ1-1	TRBV5-1	CASSLAGARNTEAFF